This T cell receptor beta chain was profiled in a study of T-cell reconstitution after alpha-beta-depleted transplantation in children. Study outcomes and limitations: After transplant, high TCRbeta diversity at day 60 in some patients arose from surviving recipient T cells and thymic progenitors. Among T cells one year after transplant, newly produced cells accounted for most counts and diversity. Several hundred expanded graft clones reportedly supplied alpha-beta T cells about two months after transplant.

A remark on this clonotype: What it recognizes is unknown.

The ends lost 3 bases at V and 1 base at J; junction bases unmatched: 6. Germline assignment: CDR1 SEHNR and CDR2 FQNEAQ (reference sequence). The CDR3 has 17 residues. Unique molecular identifiers tagged the TCRbeta library. TCRdb itself ran the PCR reads through MiXCR, one entry per CDR3 protein. The sample consists of around 670,000 distinct CDR3 sequences, about 12% of them appearing once. Sequencing was performed on PBMCs, taken before TCRalphabeta/CD19-depleted stem cell transplant. The chain recombines TRBV7-9 with TRBJ2-7; 13 nucleotides align to TRBD2. The TCR sequence derives from a girl aged 2 to 9 with congenital amegakaryocytic thrombocytopenia, due to receive a stem cell transplant. This CDR3 reads CASSFGTSGIWSYEQYF. The CDR3, as DNA: TGTGCCAGCAGCTTCGGGACTAGCGGGATTTGGTCCTACGAGCAGTACTTC.